This T cell receptor (beta chain) came from a study of T-cell memory formation after mild COVID-19 (dated by TCRdb to 2020 to 2023). A note on the overall study: Most TCR sequence clusters were specific to one of the two donors. T-cell clones expanding and contracting after mild COVID-19 in two donors were tracked by longitudinal TCRalpha and TCRbeta repertoire sequencing. The cohort was made up of two young adult volunteers, one female and one male, who were previously healthy. Study-wide conclusions, independent of this receptor: Some responding clones were found in pre-infection memory, which suggests that pre-existing cross-reactive memory T cells took part in the SARS-CoV-2 response. Whether the second-wave clones peaking on day 37 were SARS-CoV-2 specific was not confirmed. The study included only a couple of mild cases, and larger cohorts that include severe cases with pre-infection samples were judged to be necessary. Balanced CD4/CD8 phenotypes were observed for clones contracting from day 15 to 85, whereas a bias towards CD4+ was observed for a second wave of clones expanding from day 15 to 37. Contracting CD4+ clones were located mainly in the CM and EM memory subsets, whereas CD8+ clones were found to be enriched in EMRA.

The CDR3 contains 14 residues, cysteine and phenylalanine counted. Only the CDR3 DNA stays, 42 bases, in frame from base 1. Reading the germline V gene (reference sequence) gives CDR1 SEHNR and CDR2 FQNEAQ. A distance of 11 bases separates the germline ends of V and J, which lose 5 bases and 1 base respectively. PBMCs were isolated by Ficoll-Paque density gradient centrifugation. Comments on this clonotype: Its cognate antigen has yet to be identified. Possible read error: a much larger clone is one base away.

Sequencing used an Illumina NovaSeq 6000. TCRalpha and TCRbeta cDNA libraries were constructed by 5'RACE with constant-segment primers, with sample barcodes and unique molecular identifiers being introduced. Trizol reagent was used to extract RNA from every sample. Library amplification was performed in two PCR steps, and a second sample barcode and Illumina TruSeq adapters were introduced in the second step. The libraries were sequenced on an Illumina NovaSeq using 2 x 150 bp paired-end reads. In the original analysis: With migec v1.2.7, reads were demultiplexed and then collapsed into UMI-guided consensus sequences. Using mixcr v2.1.11, UMI consensuses were aligned to TRA and TRB V and J templates and then assembled into clonotypes. A clonotype was counted as expanded or contracted only if both edgeR and NoisET called the change significant, with noise models trained on biological replicates. edgeR calls used a false discovery rate-adjusted p below 0.01 and a log2 fold-change threshold of 1. As an exploratory analysis of dynamics, PCA with hierarchical clustering was applied to max-normalized trajectories of the 1000 most abundant clonotypes. Separately sequenced CD4+ and CD8+ repertoires were used to assign a CD4 or CD8 phenotype to each responding clone. TCRdb passed the public sequencing reads through fastp at Q25 and MiXCR, retaining productive beta sequences. Rows matching on CDR3 protein sequence are summarized as one entry with the most common DNA and genes. These V and J calls rely on TCRdb rather than the paper's analysis. The sample table records 530,000 or so distinct CDR3 sequences; roughly 17% of these occur just once. Of the sample, roughly 7.7% falls within the top ten clones.

The sequencing sample was made of PBMCs or a T cell subset sorted from them (not recorded which). The sequence came from an adult woman who had mild COVID-19 (a few samples of this study predate the infection). The sample titles of this study are shuffled in the database, so cell type and time point are left out; the donor was told from shared clones. The rearranged segments are TRBV7-9 and TRBJ2-5; a weak D assignment points to TRBD1 (5 bases agree). The DNA reads TGTGCCAGCAGCCTTAAGGGGCGCCAAGAGACCCAGTACTTC. The translation is CASSLKGRQETQYF.